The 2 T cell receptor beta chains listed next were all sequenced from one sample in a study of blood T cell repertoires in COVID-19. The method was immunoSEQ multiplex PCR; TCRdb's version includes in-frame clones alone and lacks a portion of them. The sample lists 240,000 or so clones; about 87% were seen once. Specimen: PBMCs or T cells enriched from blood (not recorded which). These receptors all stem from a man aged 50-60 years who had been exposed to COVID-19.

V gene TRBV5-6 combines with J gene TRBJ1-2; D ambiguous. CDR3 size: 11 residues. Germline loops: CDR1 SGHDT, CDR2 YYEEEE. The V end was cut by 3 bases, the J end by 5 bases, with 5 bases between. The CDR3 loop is CASSSFYGYTF. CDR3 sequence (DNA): TGTGCCAGCAGCTCCTTTTATGGCTACACCTTC.

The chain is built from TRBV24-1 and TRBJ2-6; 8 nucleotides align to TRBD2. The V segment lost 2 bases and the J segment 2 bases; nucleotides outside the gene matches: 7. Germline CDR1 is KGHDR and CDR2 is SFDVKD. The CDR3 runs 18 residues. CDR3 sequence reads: CATSDSRAGEAGANVLTF. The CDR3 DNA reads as TGTGCCACCAGTGATTCCCGAGCGGGAGAAGCTGGGGCCAACGTCCTGACTTTC.